This entry lists 25 T cell receptor beta chains sequenced from one sample in a study of blood T cell repertoires in COVID-19. Profiling relied on immunoSEQ multiplex PCR, and the TCRdb table lists in-frame clones only, not all of them. The sample shows tens of thousands of clones, about 88% of them seen only once. Input material: peripheral blood. Source of these receptors: a man in his sixties or seventies with acute or convalescent COVID-19.

This rearrangement joins TRBV6-5 to TRBJ1-4; possible D gene TRBD1, 6 bases. The length of the CDR3 is 16 residues. Germline CDR1 reads MNHEY; CDR2 reads SVGAGI. Trimming took 3 bases from V and 1 from J, leaving 12 bases between them. The CDR3 region is CASSYGGAGTNEKLFF. CDR3 sequence (DNA): TGTGCCAGCAGTTATGGGGGCGCGGGAACTAATGAAAAACTGTTTTTT.

The chain combines TRBV7-3 with TRBJ2-3; D possibly corresponds to TRBD1 (6 bases). The CDR3 has 16 residues. Trimming removed 5 bases from V and 0 bases from J, with 15 bases in between. Germline CDR1 SGHTA, CDR2 FQGTGA. The CDR3 sequence: CASSHYPGQSTDTQYF. In nucleotides, the CDR3 is TGTGCCAGCAGCCATTACCCCGGACAGAGCACAGATACGCAGTATTTT.

This rearrangement joins TRBV6-2 or TRBV6-3 to TRBJ2-1; no firm D call. V was pared by 5 bases and J by 9 bases, with 11 bases between. The CDR3 covers 12 residues. Germline V lookup: CDR1 MNHEY, CDR2 SVGEGT. CDR3 coding DNA: TGTGCCAGCAGTACCACATTTGTTGAGCAGTTCTTC. Amino acids: CASSTTFVEQFF.

This clone was counted only a few times. The V call is TRBV6-5, the J call TRBJ2-1; tentative D call: TRBD2 (6 bases). CDR3 length: 15 amino acids. V lost 8 bases, J lost 1 base, and 15 bases lay in between. Per germline, CDR1 MNHEY and CDR2 SVGAGI. The CDR3 DNA reads as TGTGCCAGCGGACGAACCGGGACTTCCTACAATGAGCAGTTCTTC. Translating it yields CASGRTGTSYNEQFF.

V usage is TRBV24-1 and J usage is TRBJ2-1, with 11 bases matching TRBD1. CDR1 and CDR2 from the germline V gene are KGHDR and SFDVKD. The junction had 1 base not matched to a gene; V was cut back by 7 bases and J by 3 bases. The CDR3 extends over 14 amino acids. CDR3 sequence reads: CATRGQGDYNEQFF. DNA for the CDR3: TGTGCCACCAGGGGACAGGGGGACTACAATGAGCAGTTCTTC.

This clone was detected a few times. This sequence joins TRBV7-6 and TRBJ2-5; TRBD2 aligns across 11 bases. CDR1 and CDR2 from the germline V gene are SGHVS and FNYEAQ. Unmatched junction bases numbered 1, after V lost 1 base and J lost 3 bases. This CDR3 is 15 amino acids long. This chain's CDR3 is CASSLGGLAEETQYF. CDR3 coding DNA: TGTGCCAGCAGCTTAGGGGGACTAGCGGAAGAGACCCAGTACTTC.

This chain links TRBV28 with TRBJ1-1; the match to TRBD1 covers 8 bases. The CDR3 has 15 amino acids. CDR1 and CDR2 from the germline V gene are MDHEN and SYDVKM. J was trimmed by 10 bases and V by 5 bases; bases with no gene match: 15. This CDR3 reads CASSAAGTGRTRAFF. The CDR3 DNA reads as TGTGCCAGCAGTGCCGCCGGGACAGGTCGAACAAGAGCTTTCTTT.

The rearrangement uses TRBV4-2 and TRBJ1-1, with a tentative D call TRBD1 (5 bases). The V and J ends lost 0 bases and 1 base respectively, with 12 bases between them. Germline assignment: CDR1 LGHNA and CDR2 YNFKEQ. There are 16 residues in the CDR3. Written as DNA, the CDR3 is TGTGCCAGCAGCCAAGAGAGTGGCAGGGAGAACACTGAAGCTTTCTTT. Translating gives CASSQESGRENTEAFF.

This chain links TRBV7-2 with TRBJ2-3, with D maybe TRBD2 (7 bases). Germline V gene lookup returns CDR1 SGHTA and CDR2 FQGNSA. V was trimmed by 0 bases and J by 3 bases, leaving 10 bases between them. The CDR3 extends over 15 amino acids. The CDR3 spells CASSLAGGRTDTQYF. The CDR3 DNA reads as TGTGCCAGCAGCTTAGCGGGGGGGCGAACAGATACGCAGTATTTT.

The chain couples TRBV21-1 to TRBJ1-6. TRBV21-1 is a pseudogene. This CDR3 contains 16 residues. CDR3 sequence (DNA): TGTGCCAGCAACAAGGTGAGGGGGGGCAATAATTCACCCCTCCACTTT. Protein sequence: CASNKVRGGNNSPLHF.

The CDR3 protein is CASSPTTGAGELFF. The CDR3 nucleotides are TGTGCCAGCAGCCCTACGACAGGGGCTGGGGAGCTGTTTTTT. The rearrangement joins TRBV7-3 to TRBJ2-2; 8 bases align to TRBD1. The trim removed 5 bases at V and 8 bases at J, leaving 7 bases unmatched. Germline V gene data show CDR1 as SGHTA and CDR2 as FQGTGA. This CDR3 is built from 14 residues.

V and J are TRBV9 and TRBJ1-6; D ambiguous. Germline V gives CDR1 SGDLS, CDR2 YYNGEE. V gave up 4 bases and J gave up 5 bases, with 10 bases separating them. CDR3 size: 14 residues. The CDR3 DNA follows: TGTGCCAGCAGCCTAGGAGTGAATAATTCACCCCTCCACTTT. Amino acids: CASSLGVNNSPLHF.

This clone was counted between two and nine times. The genes are TRBV19 and TRBJ1-5; 8 bases are a match to TRBD1. V shed 4 bases and J 0 bases; nucleotides not matched to a gene: 8. The CDR3 extends over 17 amino acids. CDR1 and CDR2 (germline): LNHDA, SQIVND (reference sequence). The CDR3 loop is CASSNGQGLGSNQPQHF. CDR3 DNA: TGTGCCAGTAGTAATGGACAGGGCCTTGGTAGCAATCAGCCCCAGCATTTT. Complete variable domain (other parts from reference TRBV19 and TRBJ1-5): DGGITQSPKYLFRKEGQNVTLSCEQNLNHDAMYWYRQDPGQGLRLIYYSQIVNDFQKGDIAEGYSVSREKKESFPLTVTSAQKNPTAFYLCASSNGQGLGSNQPQHFGDGTRLSIL.

J is TRBJ2-1 and V is TRBV11-3, with 7 nucleotides matching TRBD1. The ends lost 4 bases at V and 1 base at J; junction bases unmatched: 1. Per germline, CDR1 SGHNT and CDR2 YENEEA. There are 14 residues in the CDR3. DNA for the CDR3: TGTGCCAGCAGCTCCAGGGGGTCCTACAATGAGCAGTTCTTC. It is translated as CASSSRGSYNEQFF.

This chain connects TRBV28 to TRBJ1-3; weak D call: TRBD1 (5 bases). This CDR3 comprises 15 residues. CDR1 is MDHEN, CDR2 SYDVKM, per germline. Trimming pared 5 bases from V and 1 base from J, leaving 12 bases between. The DNA of the CDR3 is TGTGCCAGCAGTAAGGGAGGGGTTTCTGGAAACACCATATATTTT. Translation gives CASSKGGVSGNTIYF.

This sequence joins TRBV23-1 and TRBJ2-1; TRBD2 matches at 10 bases. TRBV23-1 qualifies as an ORF whose function is uncertain. This CDR3 comprises 14 residues. With 2 bases clipped from V and 7 bases from J, the junction kept 2 bases outside the gene matches. The CDR3 region has the DNA TGCGCCAGCAGTCAAGTAGCGGGGGGAAATGAGCAGTTCTTC. It specifies CASSQVAGGNEQFF.

This chain links TRBV18 with TRBJ2-1, with 11 positions matching TRBD2. V lost 5 bases and J lost 9; bases outside the gene matches: 3. Germline loops: CDR1 KGHSH, CDR2 LQKENI. The CDR3 extends over 13 amino acids. The CDR3 spells CASSELAGVEQFF. CDR3 DNA: TGTGCCAGCTCAGAACTAGCGGGGGTTGAGCAGTTCTTC.

The chain is built from TRBV13 and TRBJ2-3, with 7 bases identical to TRBD1. The CDR3 consists of 16 residues. Germline values: CDR1 PRHDT, CDR2 FYEKMQ (reference sequence). V gave up 1 base and J gave up 4 bases; unmatched junction bases: 8. The CDR3 nucleotides are TGTGCCAGCAGCTTAGATAGGGGGCGATGGGCAGATACGCAGTATTTT. It is translated as CASSLDRGRWADTQYF.

The chain couples TRBV6-5 to TRBJ1-2; 9 bases are a match to TRBD1. This CDR3 region has 14 residues. After removal of 6 bases from V and 8 bases from J, the junction contained 10 bases not matched to a gene. Germline V gene lookup returns CDR1 MNHEY and CDR2 SVGAGI. This CDR3 reads CASRYTGTGSGYTF. The CDR3 DNA reads TGTGCCAGCAGGTACACCGGGACAGGGTCAGGCTACACCTTC.

This chain uses TRBV19 with TRBJ2-1; TRBD1 might be the D (6 bases). This CDR3 contains 11 residues. Germline values: CDR1 LNHDA, CDR2 SQIVND (reference sequence). V was cut by 10 bases and J by 9 bases, with 13 bases left in between. CDR3 sequence (DNA): TGTGCCACTCTCGAAGGGGGTGAGCAGTTCTTC. This codes for CATLEGGEQFF.

The chain employs TRBV4-2 and TRBJ1-2; 7 nucleotides align to TRBD1. This CDR3 is 16 amino acids long. J was trimmed by 7 bases and V by 1 base; bases with no gene match: 12. The germline V gene encodes CDR1 LGHNA and CDR2 YNFKEQ. The CDR3 here is CASSQGLSPGGAGYTF. The CDR3 DNA reads TGTGCCAGCAGCCAAGGACTATCTCCAGGGGGTGCTGGCTACACCTTC.

This clone occurred once. J is TRBJ2-3 and V is TRBV4-3, with 8 positions matching TRBD2. The length of the CDR3 is 17 residues. The ends lost 0 bases at V and 2 bases at J; junction bases unmatched: 7. Per germline, CDR1 LGHNA and CDR2 YSLEER. The DNA of the CDR3 is TGCGCCAGCAGCCAAGATGGAACGGGGGGGCTCACAGATACGCAGTATTTT. It is translated as CASSQDGTGGLTDTQYF.

As DNA, the CDR3 is TGCAGCGCAGGGGTGGCTAACTATGGCTACACCTTC. The encoded protein is CSAGVANYGYTF. This chain links TRBV29-1 with TRBJ1-2, with TRBD1 as a possible D gene (6 bases). The CDR3 runs 12 residues. In germline, CDR1 is SQVTM, CDR2 ANQGSEA. Trimming cost V 7 bases and J 0 bases, with 9 bases left between them.

The V call is TRBV7-3, the J call TRBJ2-3; D is perhaps TRBD1 (5 bases). V lost 5 bases and J lost 6, with 12 bases in between. There are 13 residues in the CDR3. Per germline, CDR1 SGHTA and CDR2 FQGTGA. CDR3 amino acids: CASSPAAGDTQYF. The CDR3 nucleotides are TGTGCCAGCAGCCCGGCCGCAGGGGATACGCAGTATTTT.

The genes are TRBV19 and TRBJ1-1; the D gene is possibly TRBD1 (6 bases). Germline V CDR1 and CDR2: LNHDA, SQIVND (reference sequence). The CDR3 has 14 amino acids. V lost 3 bases to trimming and J lost 4 bases, with 12 bases between them. CDR3: CASSIGGGGTEAFF. The CDR3 DNA reads as TGTGCCAGTAGTATTGGGGGCGGGGGCACTGAAGCTTTCTTT.